This is a list of T cell receptor beta chains from one sample in a study of T cell repertoires in cytomegalovirus infection. One entry per CDR3 protein, called by TCRdb with MiXCR from the reads. The table has 28,000 or so distinct CDR3 sequences, roughly a fifth seen once; the top ten hold more than 80%. These receptors' targets are unknown. This specimen was CD8+ T cells from cultured PBMCs, taken from culture after CMV antigen stimulation. The receptors shown here come from a human donor in good health (CMV status not recorded). Some clones in this sample may be carry-over from other donors' samples. The CDR3 runs from the conserved cysteine through the conserved F or W.

j_call: TRBJ1-2
v_call: TRBV11-2
cdr3_aa: CASRGGAEGYTF

j_call: TRBJ2-7
v_call: TRBV20-1
cdr3_aa: CSASAGGAGYEQYF

j_call: TRBJ2-1
v_call: TRBV10-3
cdr3_aa: CAISPGAGSSYNEQFF

j_call: TRBJ1-2
v_call: TRBV27
cdr3_aa: CASSLSKYRYGYTF

j_call: TRBJ2-2
v_call: TRBV7-2
cdr3_aa: CASSLERTGELFF

j_call: TRBJ2-1
v_call: TRBV7-2
cdr3_aa: CASSLGTGRWQFF

j_call: TRBJ1-1
v_call: TRBV7-6
cdr3_aa: CASSLGQGSTEAFF

j_call: TRBJ2-1
v_call: TRBV6-2/TRBV6-3
cdr3_aa: CASSSGSSNEQFF

j_call: TRBJ2-7
v_call: TRBV6-5
cdr3_aa: CASSEREGPPYEQYF

j_call: TRBJ1-5
v_call: TRBV7-1
cdr3_aa: CASSSSRQGVQPQHF

j_call: TRBJ1-1
v_call: TRBV7-6
cdr3_aa: CASSLDGQGAEAFF

j_call: TRBJ1-1
v_call: TRBV24-1
cdr3_aa: CATSGQGKSGTEAFF

j_call: TRBJ2-5
v_call: TRBV6-2/TRBV6-3
cdr3_aa: CASSYTAGGSETQYF

j_call: TRBJ1-5
v_call: TRBV28
cdr3_aa: CASIRGNQPQHF

j_call: TRBJ2-5
v_call: TRBV5-6
cdr3_aa: CASIPTGEETQYF

j_call: TRBJ1-1
v_call: TRBV4-1
cdr3_aa: CASSQARTLLINTEAFF

j_call: TRBJ2-7
v_call: TRBV6-5
cdr3_aa: CASSYGPTGAEQYF

j_call: TRBJ1-2
v_call: TRBV27
cdr3_aa: CASSSSPGSYGYTF

j_call: TRBJ2-1
v_call: TRBV6-2/TRBV6-3
cdr3_aa: CASELRVLGGLEQFF

j_call: TRBJ2-2
v_call: TRBV7-6
cdr3_aa: CASSLAGGPTGELFF

j_call: TRBJ2-1
v_call: TRBV7-6
cdr3_aa: CASSLGVAGYDEQFF

j_call: TRBJ1-4
v_call: TRBV3-1
cdr3_aa: CASSQEVGNDEKLFF

j_call: TRBJ1-5
v_call: TRBV7-2
cdr3_aa: CASSLGLTQPQHF

j_call: TRBJ2-5
v_call: TRBV7-2
cdr3_aa: CASSFGTAMRETQYF

j_call: TRBJ1-2
v_call: TRBV28
cdr3_aa: CASSSVRVNYGYTF

j_call: TRBJ1-5
v_call: TRBV6-1
cdr3_aa: CASSKGTGKNQPQHF

j_call: TRBJ1-1
v_call: TRBV7-9
cdr3_aa: CASKLTAGVNTEAFF

j_call: TRBJ2-5
v_call: TRBV7-6
cdr3_aa: CASSSRDSLGTQYF

j_call: TRBJ2-1
v_call: TRBV7-2
cdr3_aa: CASSPGTSQFF

j_call: TRBJ1-1
v_call: TRBV6-2/TRBV6-3
cdr3_aa: CASSRQRLNMNTEAFF

j_call: TRBJ1-1
v_call: TRBV6-1
cdr3_aa: CASSDGTFNTEAFF

j_call: TRBJ2-3
v_call: TRBV6-5
cdr3_aa: CASSYRSRGGTQYF

j_call: TRBJ2-1
v_call: TRBV27
cdr3_aa: CASSYRTSGSGEQFF

j_call: TRBJ2-7
v_call: TRBV7-6
cdr3_aa: CASSRTGTGVYEQYF

j_call: TRBJ2-5
v_call: TRBV24-1
cdr3_aa: CATSAIGQETQYF

j_call: TRBJ2-7
v_call: TRBV7-2
cdr3_aa: CASSLEPTGGHEQYF

j_call: TRBJ2-1
v_call: TRBV6-5
cdr3_aa: CASSLGLAGDLDEQFF

j_call: TRBJ1-1
v_call: TRBV7-2
cdr3_aa: CASSQGRTGDTEAFF

j_call: TRBJ2-2
v_call: TRBV7-2
cdr3_aa: CASSLEVGGADTGELFF

j_call: TRBJ2-6
v_call: TRBV7-6
cdr3_aa: CASSSRGGSGANVLTF

j_call: TRBJ1-5
v_call: TRBV19
cdr3_aa: CASSIRAGNQPQHF

j_call: TRBJ1-1
v_call: TRBV7-2
cdr3_aa: CASRPPTGSQTEAFF

j_call: TRBJ2-6
v_call: TRBV9
cdr3_aa: CASRSTSGADSGANVLTF

j_call: TRBJ2-1
v_call: TRBV12-3/TRBV12-4
cdr3_aa: CASSALAGSSYNEQFF

j_call: TRBJ2-1
v_call: TRBV6-2/TRBV6-3
cdr3_aa: CASSPSADSYNEQFF

j_call: TRBJ1-1
v_call: TRBV7-2
cdr3_aa: CASRGTRPGGRWRTEAFF

j_call: TRBJ1-1
v_call: TRBV12-3/TRBV12-4
cdr3_aa: CASSRTAAEAFF

j_call: TRBJ1-5
v_call: TRBV6-2/TRBV6-3
cdr3_aa: CASSYRRGQGNQPQHF

j_call: TRBJ2-5
v_call: TRBV6-2/TRBV6-3
cdr3_aa: CASSYSGRGETQYF

j_call: TRBJ2-7
v_call: TRBV10-1
cdr3_aa: CASSSAGTYEQYF

j_call: TRBJ2-3
v_call: TRBV10-2
cdr3_aa: CASRSAGGLATQYF

j_call: TRBJ2-3
v_call: TRBV7-2
cdr3_aa: CASSLVGGALDTQYF

j_call: TRBJ2-1
v_call: TRBV11-3
cdr3_aa: CASSSNTRWGRGGNEQFF

j_call: TRBJ2-1
v_call: TRBV4-1
cdr3_aa: CASSQDWVVWDEQFF

j_call: TRBJ1-6
v_call: TRBV6-1
cdr3_aa: CASSELSGDSPLHF